The entry that follows covers one T cell receptor (beta chain) sequence. Sequencing used immunoSEQ multiplex PCR; TCRdb keeps in-frame clones, though not all of them. The data contain about 83,000 clones, around nine tenths of them singletons. The data were obtained in a study of OX40 agonist ivuxolimab in advanced cancers. The sampling schedule covered blood at baseline, cycle 4 day 1, and cycle 7 day 1. V was pared by 5 bases and J by 5 bases, with 18 bases between. The CDR3 covers 16 residues. Germline lookup yields CDR1 SGHAT and CDR2 FQNNGV. The source of this sequence is an adult with an advanced solid tumor such as melanoma, head and neck, liver or kidney cancer. The source was CD4+ or CD8+ T cells sorted from blood, collected in a trial of the OX40 agonist ivuxolimab. The chain recombines TRBV11-2 with TRBJ2-2; no definite D call. The CDR3 protein is CASSLNGAEVTGELFF. CDR3 DNA sequence: TGTGCCAGCAGCCTCAACGGTGCTGAGGTTACCGGGGAGCTGTTTTTT. The full variable domain, with the rest looked up from reference TRBV11-2 and TRBJ2-2, is EAGVAQSPRYKIIEKRQSVAFWCNPISGHATLYWYQQILGQGPKLLIQFQNNGVVDDSQLPKDRFSAERLKGVDSTLKIQPAKLEDSAVYLCASSLNGAEVTGELFFGEGSRLTVL.